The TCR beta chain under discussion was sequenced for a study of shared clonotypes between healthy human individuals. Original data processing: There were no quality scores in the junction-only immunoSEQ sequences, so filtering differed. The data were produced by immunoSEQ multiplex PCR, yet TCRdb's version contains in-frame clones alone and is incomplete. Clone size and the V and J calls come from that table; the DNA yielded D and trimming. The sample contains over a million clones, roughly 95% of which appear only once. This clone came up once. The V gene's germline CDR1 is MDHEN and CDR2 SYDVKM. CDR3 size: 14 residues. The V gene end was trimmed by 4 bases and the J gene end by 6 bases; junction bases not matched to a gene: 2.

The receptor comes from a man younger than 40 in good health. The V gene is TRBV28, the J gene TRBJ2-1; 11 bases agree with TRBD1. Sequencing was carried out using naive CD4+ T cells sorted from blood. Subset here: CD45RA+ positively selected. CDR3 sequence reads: CASSSGQGVNEQFF. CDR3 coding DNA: TGTGCCAGCAGTTCGGGACAGGGGGTCAATGAGCAGTTCTTC.